This TCR beta chain is from a study of tumor-infiltrating lymphocytes in localized non-small cell lung cancer. At the level of the study: Each patient gave resected tumor and non-adjacent uninvolved lung tissue.

Of note for this clone: The antigen is not known.

Overall study results and limits: Recurrence-free survival showed no association with tumor T-cell fraction. Technical variation could not be separated from intratumor heterogeneity here. Compared with uninvolved lung, tumors showed higher T cell infiltration by TCRbeta sequencing.

Germline CDR1 SNHLY, CDR2 FYNNEI. CDR3 length: 14 residues. Trimming pared 7 bases from V and 4 bases from J, leaving 15 bases between. Clones were read by immunoSEQ multiplex PCR, and TCRdb kept only the in-frame ones, dropping some. The sample includes some 29,000 clones, approximately 85% of them seen just once. Sequenced input: lung tumor tissue. The chain combines TRBV2 with TRBJ2-3; TRBD1 might be the D (5 bases). The receptor was isolated from a human donor with non-small cell lung cancer. CDR3 bases: TGTGCCAGCAATCGCGGCAGGGTTTCAGATACGCAGTATTTT. Protein sequence: CASNRGRVSDTQYF. Based on the CDR3 plus reference TRBV2 and TRBJ2-3, the full variable domain is EPEVTQTPSHQVTQMGQEVILRCVPISNHLYFYWYRQILGQKVEFLVSFYNNEISEKSEIFDDQFSVERPDGSNFTLKIRSTKLEDSAMYFCASNRGRVSDTQYFGPGTRLTVL.